This is a list of T cell receptor beta chains from one sample in a study of graft-versus-host responses after intestinal transplantation. Assay: immunoSEQ multiplex PCR; the TCRdb copy retains only in-frame clones and omits some. The sample has 80,000 to 100,000 clones, roughly 91% seen once; the top ten hold over 0.15%. Their specific antigens are unknown. The source was unstimulated CD4+ T cells sorted from spleen or lymph node cells, collected before transplant. The origin of the receptors is a human donor who was the organ donor for an intestinal transplant. CDR3s include the opening cysteine and the closing phenylalanine or tryptophan. The order of the fields is clone size, J gene, V gene, CDR3 protein. The size field is filled for only some rows; it gives once, few, many or a size class.

abundance: NA; j_gene: TRBJ1-4; v_gene: TRBV7-9; CDR3aa: CASSLGRATNEKLFF
abundance: few; j_gene: TRBJ1-1; v_gene: TRBV12-5; CDR3aa: CASGTGTALEAFF
abundance: NA; j_gene: TRBJ1-5; v_gene: TRBV9; CDR3aa: CASSVGGGNRRWGQPQHF
abundance: NA; j_gene: TRBJ1-1; v_gene: TRBV2; CDR3aa: CASSVIVSSPEAFF
abundance: few; j_gene: TRBJ1-3; v_gene: TRBV5-1; CDR3aa: CASSPPGQTTIYF
abundance: NA; j_gene: TRBJ1-2; v_gene: TRBV27; CDR3aa: CASGDRGGYGYTF
abundance: NA; j_gene: TRBJ2-1; v_gene: TRBV28; CDR3aa: CASSSPGTGNNEQFF
abundance: NA; j_gene: TRBJ1-6; v_gene: TRBV6-1; CDR3aa: CAAATVQGRSPLHF
abundance: NA; j_gene: TRBJ2-7; v_gene: TRBV4-1; CDR3aa: CASSTPPGQANYEQYF
abundance: NA; j_gene: TRBJ1-1; v_gene: TRBV5-4; CDR3aa: CASSLATGVNTEAFF
abundance: NA; j_gene: TRBJ2-7; v_gene: TRBV7-2; CDR3aa: CASSLSVGRGGPYEQYF
abundance: NA; j_gene: TRBJ2-5; v_gene: TRBV5-1; CDR3aa: CASSTGKRETQYF
abundance: NA; j_gene: TRBJ2-3; v_gene: TRBV10-3; CDR3aa: CAISPRGSGVTDTQYF
abundance: NA; j_gene: TRBJ2-1; v_gene: TRBV9; CDR3aa: CASSVGGRGYNEQFF
abundance: once; j_gene: TRBJ1-6; v_gene: TRBV13; CDR3aa: CASSPPGQYSPLHF
abundance: NA; j_gene: TRBJ1-5; v_gene: TRBV19; CDR3aa: CASSLDRGWPQHF
abundance: NA; j_gene: TRBJ1-3; v_gene: TRBV5-6; CDR3aa: CASSWGGLSSGNTIYF
abundance: NA; j_gene: TRBJ2-3; v_gene: TRBV5-4; CDR3aa: CASRGGTSGGLGTDTQYF
abundance: NA; j_gene: TRBJ2-1; v_gene: TRBV6-1; CDR3aa: CASSHGGGYNEQFF
abundance: few; j_gene: TRBJ1-2; v_gene: TRBV19; CDR3aa: CASRTGGYGYTF
abundance: NA; j_gene: TRBJ2-3; v_gene: TRBV6-5; CDR3aa: CASRLQGAPGDTQYF
abundance: NA; j_gene: TRBJ2-3; v_gene: TRBV9; CDR3aa: CASSDLAGVSTDTQYF
abundance: NA; j_gene: TRBJ2-3; v_gene: TRBV5-1; CDR3aa: CASSSMGRQDTQYF
abundance: NA; j_gene: TRBJ2-5; v_gene: TRBV29-1; CDR3aa: CSVTGTSGGKETQYF
abundance: NA; j_gene: TRBJ2-7; v_gene: TRBV2; CDR3aa: CASSGGGYGSYEQYF
abundance: NA; j_gene: TRBJ2-5; v_gene: TRBV14; CDR3aa: CASSLQGQETQYF
abundance: NA; j_gene: TRBJ1-1; v_gene: TRBV20-1; CDR3aa: CSASRGTEAFF
abundance: NA; j_gene: TRBJ2-7; v_gene: TRBV4-2; CDR3aa: CASSQDGEGTPHGYEQYF
abundance: NA; j_gene: TRBJ1-5; v_gene: TRBV19; CDR3aa: CASARQGLGQPQHF
abundance: NA; j_gene: TRBJ2-3; v_gene: TRBV5-1; CDR3aa: CASSLGRGMWTDTQYF
abundance: NA; j_gene: TRBJ2-3; v_gene: TRBV29-1; CDR3aa: CSVPLAGGPDTQYF
abundance: NA; j_gene: TRBJ2-7; v_gene: TRBV19; CDR3aa: CASSLRASYEQYF
abundance: NA; j_gene: TRBJ2-1; v_gene: TRBV7-2; CDR3aa: CASSLAGGAYNEQFF
abundance: NA; j_gene: TRBJ2-1; v_gene: TRBV7-2; CDR3aa: CASSSLGAGLFNEQFF
abundance: NA; j_gene: TRBJ2-1; v_gene: TRBV9; CDR3aa: CASSGLAGGLRSQFF
abundance: NA; j_gene: TRBJ2-2; v_gene: TRBV6-4; CDR3aa: CASSDPVGGARTGELFF
abundance: NA; j_gene: TRBJ2-7; v_gene: TRBV7-8; CDR3aa: CASSLQGAADEQYF
abundance: NA; j_gene: TRBJ1-2; v_gene: TRBV6-4; CDR3aa: CASSDLVGLNRRGLYGYTF
abundance: NA; j_gene: TRBJ1-5; v_gene: TRBV10-3; CDR3aa: CAIGTGVEPQHF
abundance: NA; j_gene: TRBJ2-5; v_gene: TRBV10-3; CDR3aa: CAIGTGKETQYF
abundance: NA; j_gene: TRBJ2-4; v_gene: TRBV18; CDR3aa: CASSPVTGSKNIQYF
abundance: NA; j_gene: TRBJ2-2; v_gene: TRBV6-1; CDR3aa: CASSNGHHTGELFF